This T cell receptor beta chain was profiled in a study of blood T cell repertoires in COVID-19. Whole-study context: Italy, Spain and the United States were the sources of the convalescent and acute COVID-19 samples. T cells, B-cell-depleted T cells, or PBMCs provided the cDNA or gDNA that served as material.

This clone was observed a few times. Under the authors' procedure: Nucleated cell counts were estimated from reference gene primer amplification. Sequencing was performed with immunoSEQ multiplex PCR; in TCRdb, only in-frame clones are kept and a portion is missing. From that table come the V and J calls and clone size; the DNA was used to work out D and trimming. The sample yields 100,000 to 150,000 clones, roughly 85% seen once. The CDR3 length is 16 residues. The V gene lost 3 bases and the J gene lost 0 bases, with 13 bases spanning the gap. Germline assignment: CDR1 SGHNT and CDR2 YYREEE (reference sequence).

The sample comprised peripheral blood. This sequence originates from a man older than 75 with active or convalescent COVID-19. The rearrangement joins TRBV5-4 to TRBJ2-1, with D possibly matching TRBD2 (6 bases). The CDR3 loop is CASSSGLPSSYNEQFF. The CDR3 DNA follows: TGTGCCAGCAGCTCGGGACTTCCTAGCTCCTACAATGAGCAGTTCTTC.